This T cell receptor beta chain was recovered during a study of blood T cell repertoires in COVID-19 (dated by TCRdb to 2019 to 2021). Study-wide context: Collaborator samples came from the United States, Italy and Spain and covered acute and convalescent phases of COVID-19. The prospective study material was composed of cDNA or gDNA derived from T cells, B-cell-depleted T cells, or PBMCs. Subjects who had been exposed to COVID-19, were actively infected with it, or had recovered from it provided the deeply sampled blood TCRbeta repertoires that made up the dataset. The repertoires were released in a freely available public database meant as a resource for research on the immune response to SARS-CoV-2. The samples were drawn from the first 160 participants of the ongoing ImmuneRACE study and from 1,254 subjects provided by 6 global collaborators. Nearly every sample came with metadata listing a de-identified subject ID, COVID-19 status, age in years and sex. Where HLA class I and class II types were available, the types were taken from metadata supplied by the sample provider, not from assay-based typing. Study-level results and caveats: The quantity of clinical and demographic metadata differed by source and by participant and was supplied without curation.

This clone was detected only a few times. Its antigen remains undetermined. No quality values exist for individual bases; no much larger clone is one base distant. From the germline V gene, CDR1 is KGHSH and CDR2 is LQKENI. The CDR3 holds 13 amino acids from the cysteine to the phenylalanine. The kept DNA is CDR3 alone, 39 bases in frame from the first base. V is clipped by 6 bases and J by 4 bases, and the sequence between their germline boundaries is 10 bases long. TCRbeta CDR3 regions were amplified from genomic DNA using the immunoSEQ Assay, a bias-controlled multiplex PCR. As for the original processing: The number of nucleated cells in each sample was estimated by amplification of reference gene primers within the assay. Sequence reads were collapsed and filtered to measure the absolute abundance of every unique TCRbeta CDR3 rearrangement. For each sample, productive Simpson clonality was calculated as the square root of Simpson's diversity index over productive rearrangements. TCRdb re-hosts the immuneACCESS table, in-frame sequences only. Its copies lack some clones; in the studies checked, an unresolved V gene accounts for under half of them, and the cause for the rest is not known. The DNA was the basis for D and trimming; V, J and clone size are from that table. This sample gives fewer than 90,000 clones in total; around three quarters of them show up just once. 15% to 20% of the sample is in the top ten clones.

Whole blood was collected in K2EDTA tubes by collaborating institutions according to the institutions' own protocols. For TCRbeta analysis, collaborators shipped samples in one of three forms: frozen whole blood, isolated PBMCs, or DNA extracted from either of those sample types. The TCR originated in a woman older than 75 with acute or convalescent COVID-19. Sequenced: peripheral blood. The V and J segments used are TRBV18 and TRBJ2-1; the D segment cannot be called with confidence. The CDR3 is CASSLDLYNEQFF. The bases read TGTGCCAGCTCCTTAGACTTGTACAATGAGCAGTTCTTC.